The clone carrying this T cell receptor (beta chain) came up once. This specimen belongs to a study of T cells in Graves' hyperthyroidism and ophthalmopathy. At the level of the study: Specimen type is peripheral blood, collected at initial diagnosis prior to any treatment.

There are 20 residues in the CDR3. The germline V gene encodes CDR1 GTSNPN and CDR2 SVGIG (reference sequence). Trimming cost V 2 bases and J 4 bases; bases outside gene matches: 25. What was amplified from RNA transcripts were TCR beta CDR3 regions. First-round RT-PCR targeting the TCR CDR3 was performed with the HTBI primer set. Each CDR3 protein is one row after TCRdb ran MiXCR on the multiplex PCR reads. The sample contains more than 300,000 distinct CDR3 sequences, 14% of which appear only once. The sequence derives from a woman aged 25-40 years with Graves' ophthalmopathy. The sequencing input was blood. The V gene is TRBV30, the J gene TRBJ2-7; 8 bases align to TRBD2. The CDR3 protein is CAWSPNGGGRSPTREYEQYF. The CDR3 bases are TGTGCCTGGAGTCCCAACGGGGGCGGGAGGTCCCCAACCCGCGAATACGAGCAGTACTTC.